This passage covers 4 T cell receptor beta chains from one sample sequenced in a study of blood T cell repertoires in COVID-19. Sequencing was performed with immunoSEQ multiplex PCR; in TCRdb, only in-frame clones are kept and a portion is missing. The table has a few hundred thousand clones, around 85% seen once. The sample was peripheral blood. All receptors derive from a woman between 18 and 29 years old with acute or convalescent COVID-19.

In DNA, the CDR3 is TGTGCCAGTAGTCCCAGTCAGACAGGACCTAACACTGAAGCTTTCTTT. The encoded protein is CASSPSQTGPNTEAFF. The V call is TRBV19, the J call TRBJ1-1; tentative D call: TRBD1 (6 bases). Germline assignment: CDR1 LNHDA and CDR2 SQIVND (reference sequence). V lost 5 bases and J lost 2, with 18 bases in between. This CDR3 contains 16 residues.

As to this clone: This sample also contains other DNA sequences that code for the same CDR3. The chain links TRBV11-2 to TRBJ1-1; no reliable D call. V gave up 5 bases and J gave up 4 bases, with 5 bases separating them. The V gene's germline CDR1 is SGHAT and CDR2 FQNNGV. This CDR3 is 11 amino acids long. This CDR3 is CASSPSTEAFF. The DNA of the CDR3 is TGTGCCAGCAGCCCCTCCACTGAAGCTTTCTTT.

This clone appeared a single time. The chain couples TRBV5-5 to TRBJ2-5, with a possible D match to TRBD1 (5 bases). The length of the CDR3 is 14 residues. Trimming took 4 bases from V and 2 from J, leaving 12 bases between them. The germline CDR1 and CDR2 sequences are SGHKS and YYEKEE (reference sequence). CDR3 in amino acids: CASSDSPGQETQYF. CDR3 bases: TGTGCCAGCAGCGACAGTCCAGGTCAAGAGACCCAGTACTTC.

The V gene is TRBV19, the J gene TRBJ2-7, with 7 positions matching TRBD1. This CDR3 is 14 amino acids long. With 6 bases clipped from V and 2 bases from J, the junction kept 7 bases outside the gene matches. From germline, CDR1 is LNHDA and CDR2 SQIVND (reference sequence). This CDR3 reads CASSPGTVTYEQYF. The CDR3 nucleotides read TGTGCCAGTAGCCCCGGGACAGTTACCTACGAGCAGTACTTC.